This TCR beta chain was found in a study of CD8 T cells in Susac syndrome. The study's findings and limits: Susac-specific public clones were found in total CD8+ and CD8+ TEMRA repertoires, numbering under 20 and five, respectively. It was in TEMRA cells and active patients that Susac CD8+ clonal expansion peaked.

Germline-derived CDR1 and CDR2 are SQVTM and ANQGSEA. Between the trimmed V and J ends, which lost 6 bases and 0 bases, there was a span of 19 bases. The CDR3 runs to 16 residues. CD8+ and CD4+ T cells from blood underwent TCR beta sequencing. As judged by recently defined diagnostic criteria, patients with Susac syndrome had definite or probable disease. An input of 0.5 to 1 ug of RNA was subjected to reverse transcription using random hexamers. TCRdb reprocessed the immunoSEQ multiplex PCR reads via MiXCR and lists one record per CDR3 protein. The sample yields around 150,000 distinct CDR3 sequences, approximately 95% seen once. Worth noting for this clonotype: The antigen is undetermined.

This receptor was obtained from a human donor with Susac syndrome. The chain carries TRBV29-1 and TRBJ2-3; D possibly corresponds to TRBD2 (6 bases). What was sequenced was CD8+ T cells from PBMCs. The CDR3 reads CSVGGFSGPSTDTQYF. As DNA, the CDR3 is TGCAGCGTCGGGGGATTTAGCGGCCCTAGCACAGATACGCAGTATTTT.